The clone carrying this TCR beta chain came up many times. The antigen remains undetermined. Between the trimmed V and J ends, which lost 5 bases and 2 bases, there was a span of 11 bases. The V gene's germline CDR1 is MNHEY and CDR2 SVGAGI. This CDR3 contains 14 residues. Library preparation (for TCRbeta) was performed with unique molecular identifiers. TCRdb called the PCR reads again in MiXCR, with one record for every CDR3 protein. The sample holds approximately 110,000 distinct CDR3 sequences, under 13% seen once. The data belong to a study of T-cell reconstitution after alpha-beta-depleted transplantation in children. Overall study findings and caveats: After transplant, at about two months, alpha-beta T cells were reportedly derived from several hundred expanded graft clones. Once a year had passed after transplant, T-cell counts and diversity came mostly from newly produced T cells.

The source was PBMCs, collected before TCRalphabeta/CD19-depleted stem cell transplant. This receptor was obtained from a boy between 2 and 15 years old with acute lymphoblastic leukemia, due to receive a stem cell transplant. This chain uses TRBV6-5 with TRBJ2-3; D call uncertain. This chain's CDR3 is CASSTETFTDTQYF. CDR3 nucleotides: TGTGCCAGCAGTACTGAGACATTCACAGATACGCAGTATTTT.